This T cell receptor beta chain was sequenced during a study of blood T cells in healthy people across ages. General observations from the study: With age, beta diversity per million T cells declined roughly linearly, significantly by 30 to 50.

With regard to this clonotype: What it recognizes is unknown.

The germline gives CDR1 DFQATT, CDR2 SNEGSKA (reference sequence). This CDR3 region has 13 residues. Between the trimmed V and J ends, which lost 3 bases and 3 bases, there was a span of 9 bases. A second PCR of 7 to 11 cycles used a sample-barcoded 5' primer and a J-beta primer mix. In TCRdb, the 5' RACE reads were re-called with MiXCR into one record per CDR3 protein. The profile covers hundreds of thousands of distinct CDR3 sequences, with 24% appearing a single time and 8.7% taken by the ten largest. These same data were also listed under a study on T cells of mothers and their children.

This receptor was obtained from a boy aged 5 to 17 in good health. This sequence joins TRBV20-1 and TRBJ2-4; TRBD1 is a possible D gene (5 bases). Source material: blood. CDR3 residues: CSASPRDKNIQYF. The CDR3 nucleotides read TGCAGTGCTAGTCCCAGGGACAAAAACATTCAGTACTTC.